A single sample is the source of the 9 T cell receptor beta chains below, sequenced in a study of blood T cell repertoires in COVID-19. Only in-frame clones appear in the TCRdb table, and some are missing; sequencing was by immunoSEQ multiplex PCR. The table has approximately 92,000 clones, over 80% seen once. The specimen was peripheral blood. The origin of the receptors is an elderly man with acute or convalescent COVID-19.

The rearrangement uses TRBV28 and TRBJ1-5; TRBD1 agrees at 9 bases. Per germline, CDR1 MDHEN and CDR2 SYDVKM. Germline trimming cut 8 bases from V and 3 bases from J; bases unmatched to any gene: 14. The CDR3 sequence is 17 residues long. Here the CDR3 DNA reads TGTGCCAGCTACGAAACGGGACAGGGAGGTTACAATCAGCCCCAGCATTTT. Protein: CASYETGQGGYNQPQHF.

The genes are TRBV6-5 and TRBJ1-4, with TRBD1 matching over 7 bases. The CDR3 spans 12 residues. Germline CDR1 reads MNHEY; CDR2 reads SVGAGI. The V and J ends lost 6 bases and 5 bases, in that order; junction bases with no gene match: 0. This CDR3 is CASRTGNEKLFF. In DNA, the CDR3 is TGTGCCAGCAGGACAGGGAATGAAAAACTGTTTTTT.

The gene calls are TRBV18 and TRBJ2-5, with a possible D match to TRBD2 (5 bases). V gave up 3 bases and J gave up 4 bases, with 15 bases separating them. Germline-derived CDR1 and CDR2 are KGHSH and LQKENI. CDR3 length equals 15 residues. The CDR3 nucleotides read TGTGCCAGCTCACCCCGCGAGGGTAAACGAGAGACCCAGTACTTC. Encoded protein: CASSPREGKRETQYF.

The chain is built from TRBV2 and TRBJ2-5; 9 bases are a match to TRBD2. The CDR3 spans 14 residues. The germline V gene has CDR1 SNHLY and CDR2 FYNNEI. The trim removed 6 bases at V and 1 base at J, leaving 3 bases unmatched. CDR3 nucleotides: TGTGCCAGCAGGATAGCGGGGGCCCAAGAGACCCAGTACTTC. Translating gives CASRIAGAQETQYF.

This clone occurred once. The chain recombines TRBV30 with TRBJ2-3; 8 bases map to TRBD2. This CDR3 has 17 amino acids. CDR1 is GTSNPN, CDR2 SVGIG, per germline (reference sequence). The V and J ends lost 5 bases and 3 bases, in that order; junction bases with no gene match: 16. The CDR3 is CAWRAGGASRVTDTQYF. For the CDR3, the DNA is TGTGCCTGGCGGGCCGGGGGGGCCAGCAGAGTTACAGATACGCAGTATTTT.

The rearrangement uses TRBV2 and TRBJ2-7; 11 bases are a match to TRBD2. The V and J ends lost 8 bases and 0 bases, in that order; junction bases with no gene match: 15. Germline V lookup: CDR1 SNHLY, CDR2 FYNNEI. The CDR3 contains 18 residues. Here the CDR3 DNA reads TGTGCCAGCTTCGCGCCGGGACTAGCGGATAAAAGCTCCTACGAGCAGTACTTC. Translating it yields CASFAPGLADKSSYEQYF.

This sequence joins TRBV18 and TRBJ1-6; tentatively, D is TRBD1 (6 bases). This CDR3 has 13 amino acids. V lost 5 bases and J lost 9, with 11 bases in between. Germline V gene sequence: CDR1 KGHSH, CDR2 LQKENI. The CDR3 DNA sequence: TGTGCCAGCTCAAAGGACAGACCTTCACCCCTCCACTTT. Translated: CASSKDRPSPLHF.

The genes are TRBV15 and TRBJ2-5; a possible D gene is TRBD1 (6 bases). The CDR3 is made up of 13 amino acids. CDR1 is LNHNV, CDR2 YYDKDF, per germline (reference sequence). Trimming took off 3 bases at V and 3 bases at J, with 8 bases between the two ends. CDR3 DNA: TGTGCCACCAGCAGGTACAGGGAAGAGACCCAGTACTTC. Amino acid sequence: CATSRYREETQYF.

The rearrangement links TRBV6-5 to TRBJ1-3; a possible D gene is TRBD1 (6 bases). Germline V lookup: CDR1 MNHEY, CDR2 SVGAGI. Trimming removed 2 bases at V and 3 bases at J, with 8 bases between. The CDR3 has 14 amino acids. The CDR3 loop reads CASSYVRGGNTIYF. The CDR3 bases are TGTGCCAGCAGTTACGTCAGGGGTGGAAACACCATATATTTT.